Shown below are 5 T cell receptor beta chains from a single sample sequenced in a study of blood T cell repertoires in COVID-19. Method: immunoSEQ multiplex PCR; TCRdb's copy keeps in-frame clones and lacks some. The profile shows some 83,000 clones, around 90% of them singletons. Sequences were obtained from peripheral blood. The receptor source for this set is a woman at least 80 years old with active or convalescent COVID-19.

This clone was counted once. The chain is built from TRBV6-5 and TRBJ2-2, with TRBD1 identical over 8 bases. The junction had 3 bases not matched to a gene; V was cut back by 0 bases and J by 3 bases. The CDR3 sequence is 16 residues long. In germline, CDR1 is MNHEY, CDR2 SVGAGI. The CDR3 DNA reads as TGTGCCAGCAGTTACTCGGAGACAGGGGACACCGGGGAGCTGTTTTTT. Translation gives CASSYSETGDTGELFF.

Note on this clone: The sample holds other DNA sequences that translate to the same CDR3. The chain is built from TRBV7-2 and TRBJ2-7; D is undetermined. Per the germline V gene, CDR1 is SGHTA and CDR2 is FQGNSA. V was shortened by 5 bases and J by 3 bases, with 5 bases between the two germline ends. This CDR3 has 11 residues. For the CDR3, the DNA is TGTGCCAGCAGCCCGGGCTACGAGCAGTACTTC. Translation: CASSPGYEQYF.

For the CDR3, the DNA is TGTGCCACCAGTGACCCCGGACAGGGGAGCGAGACCCAGTACTTC. Protein product: CATSDPGQGSETQYF. V and J are TRBV24-1 and TRBJ2-5; the match to TRBD1 covers 9 bases. The CDR3 totals 15 residues. The germline gives CDR1 KGHDR, CDR2 SFDVKD. J lost 5 bases, V lost 4 bases, and 7 bases had no gene match.

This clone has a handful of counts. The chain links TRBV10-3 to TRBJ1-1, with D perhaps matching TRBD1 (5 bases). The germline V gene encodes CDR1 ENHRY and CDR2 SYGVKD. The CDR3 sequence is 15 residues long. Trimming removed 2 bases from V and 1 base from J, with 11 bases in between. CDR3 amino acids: CAISEDRRSNTEAFF. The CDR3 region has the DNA TGTGCCATCAGTGAGGACAGAAGATCGAACACTGAAGCTTTCTTT.

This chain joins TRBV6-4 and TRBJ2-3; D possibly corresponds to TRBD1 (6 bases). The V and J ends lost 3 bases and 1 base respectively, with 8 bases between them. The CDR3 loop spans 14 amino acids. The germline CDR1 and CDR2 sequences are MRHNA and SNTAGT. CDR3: CASSDDRRTDTQYF. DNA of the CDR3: TGTGCCAGCAGTGATGACAGGCGCACAGATACGCAGTATTTT.